The 12 T cell receptor beta chains below all came from one sample that was sequenced in a study of cytomegalovirus exposure and HLA in healthy donors. The PCR made use of 60 Vbeta and 13 Jbeta primers. Sequencing was performed with immunoSEQ multiplex PCR; in TCRdb, only in-frame clones are kept and a portion is missing. Seen here are about 160,000 clones, 75% observed once, and the top ten hold 2.5% to 3%. The sample comprised PBMCs. These receptors were taken from a woman aged 50 to 65 in good health and CMV-seropositive.

The V gene is TRBV19, the J gene TRBJ2-1; 9 nucleotides line up with TRBD2. CDR3 length equals 15 residues. Germline trimming cut 3 bases from V and 4 bases from J; bases unmatched to any gene: 4. Germline assignment: CDR1 LNHDA and CDR2 SQIVND (reference sequence). Here the CDR3 DNA reads TGTGCCAGTAGTATTGCGGGGGGGCATTACAATGAGCAGTTCTTC. It encodes CASSIAGGHYNEQFF.

The chain recombines TRBV29-1 with TRBJ2-1, with D maybe TRBD2 (7 bases). Germline values: CDR1 SQVTM, CDR2 ANQGSEA. This CDR3 is built from 14 residues. Trimming removed 6 bases at V and 8 bases at J, with 20 bases between. The CDR3 sequence is CSVTGEGERDEQFF. CDR3 in DNA: TGCAGCGTAACGGGGGAGGGGGAGAGGGATGAGCAGTTCTTC.

This clone was seen more than once but under ten times. The chain has TRBV5-6 and TRBJ2-2, with D possibly being TRBD1 (5 bases). Germline loops: CDR1 SGHDT, CDR2 YYEEEE. The V end lost 4 bases, the J end lost 1 base, and 11 bases lay between the germline ends. This CDR3 has 15 amino acids. The CDR3 spells CASSLGQVNTGELFF. In DNA, the CDR3 is TGTGCCAGCAGCCTGGGGCAGGTGAACACCGGGGAGCTGTTTTTT.

The CDR3 DNA follows: TGTGCCAGCAGCGACACAGCAACCGAGCAGTACTTC. Protein product: CASSDTATEQYF. The genes are TRBV5-4 and TRBJ2-7; the D is unclear. Germline-derived CDR1 and CDR2 are SGHNT and YYREEE (reference sequence). V lost 4 bases, J lost 6 bases, and 11 bases lay in between. The CDR3 length is 12 residues.

The chain combines TRBV27 with TRBJ1-3; 10 nucleotides line up with TRBD1. CDR1 MNHEY and CDR2 SMNVEV come from the germline V gene (reference sequence). V lost 6 bases and J lost 2; bases outside the gene matches: 4. The CDR3 contains 15 residues. The CDR3 nucleotides read TGTGCCAGCAGAGGACAGGGGGTTGCTGGAAACACCATATATTTT. This codes for CASRGQGVAGNTIYF.

This chain links TRBV5-1 with TRBJ1-1; 9 bases match TRBD1. CDR3 size: 16 residues. CDR1 is SGHRS and CDR2 is YFSETQ in the germline V gene. Germline trimming cut 3 bases from V and 3 bases from J; bases unmatched to any gene: 9. CDR3 protein: CASSSQGAPMDTEAFF. Here the CDR3 DNA reads TGCGCCAGCAGCTCACAGGGGGCCCCGATGGACACTGAAGCTTTCTTT.

V usage is TRBV19 and J usage is TRBJ1-2; D is possibly TRBD1 (5 bases). Looked up from germline, CDR1 is LNHDA and CDR2 is SQIVND (reference sequence). This CDR3 comprises 17 residues. V lost 6 bases and J 7 bases, leaving 27 bases between the germline ends. The CDR3 region is CASSDPPRDVVFGGYTF. CDR3 nucleotide sequence: TGTGCCAGTAGCGACCCGCCCAGGGATGTAGTATTCGGTGGCTACACCTTC.

The chain is built from TRBV5-1 and TRBJ2-1; possible D gene TRBD1, 6 bases. The ends were cut back, 3 bases at V and 8 bases at J, with 9 bases in the middle. The germline V gene has CDR1 SGHRS and CDR2 YFSETQ. The CDR3 is made up of 12 amino acids. The CDR3 loop reads CASSSQGYEQFF. The CDR3 DNA is TGCGCCAGCAGCTCGCAGGGGTATGAGCAGTTCTTC.

The genes are TRBV5-1 and TRBJ1-6, with D hard to call. With 2 bases removed from V and 7 bases from J, the gap between germline ends came to 7 bases. CDR3 length equals 13 residues. CDR1 SGHRS and CDR2 YFSETQ come from the germline V gene. The CDR3 nucleotides are TGCGCCAGCAGCTTCAGCGAGAATTCACCCCTCCACTTT. Its protein product is CASSFSENSPLHF.

The chain joins TRBV4-2 to TRBJ2-2, with D unresolved. CDR3 length: 13 residues. The V gene lost 1 base and the J gene lost 4 bases, with 4 bases spanning the gap. Germline V gene data show CDR1 as LGHNA and CDR2 as YNFKEQ. The CDR3 loop is CASSQVLTGELFF. The CDR3 nucleotides are TGTGCCAGCAGCCAAGTTCTCACCGGGGAGCTGTTTTTT.

This chain connects TRBV4-1 to TRBJ1-3; maybe TRBD1 (6 bases). The germline V gene encodes CDR1 MGHRA and CDR2 YSYEKL. V was clipped by 1 base and J by 2 bases, with 9 bases between them. The CDR3 contains 15 residues. DNA of the CDR3: TGCGCCAGCAGCCAAGGAGGGGGAGCTGGAAACACCATATATTTT. Amino acid sequence: CASSQGGGAGNTIYF.

The V gene is TRBV4-1, the J gene TRBJ2-1; D possibly corresponds to TRBD2 (5 bases). With 8 bases removed from V and 7 bases from J, the gap between germline ends came to 21 bases. Germline CDR1 is MGHRA and CDR2 is YSYEKL. The CDR3 sequence is 15 residues long. In DNA, the CDR3 is TGCGCCAGCGGTCATGGGGTTACGGAGGTGAATGAGCAGTTCTTC. Its protein is CASGHGVTEVNEQFF.